The 31 T cell receptor beta chains below all came from one sample that was sequenced in a study of CD8 T cells in ankylosing spondylitis. MiXCR, run by TCRdb on the 5' RACE reads, gives a single entry per CDR3 protein. The repertoire consists of roughly 150,000 distinct CDR3 sequences, with 9.8% occurring once and the leading ten covering approximately 15%. The specimen sequenced was blood, either unsorted or a sorted T cell fraction (not recorded which). These receptors came from a female donor with ankylosing spondylitis or in good health (not recorded which).

This clonotype was detected ten times or more. The V call is TRBV25-1, the J call TRBJ1-3; perhaps TRBD1 as D (5 bases). V lost 6 bases and J lost 0, with 12 bases in between. This CDR3 region has 15 residues. Germline assignment: CDR1 MGHDK and CDR2 SYGVNS. Here the CDR3 reads CASSYGTGSGNTIYF. CDR3 DNA: TGTGCCAGCAGCTATGGGACCGGCTCTGGAAACACCATATATTTT.

The sample holds a few counts of this clonotype. The chain couples TRBV21-1 to TRBJ1-5; the table's TRBD1 call for D was not verified on the DNA. TRBV21-1 corresponds to a pseudogene. The CDR3 loop spans 15 amino acids. The CDR3 loop is CASSPRKGVGQPQHF. The DNA of the CDR3 is TGTGCCAGCAGCCCCCGTAAGGGGGTAGGGCAGCCCCAGCATTTT.

V usage is TRBV11-2 and J usage is TRBJ2-1; D call uncertain. The CDR3 length is 15 residues. Germline values: CDR1 SGHAT, CDR2 FQNNGV. The V gene lost 5 bases and the J gene lost 0 bases, with 11 bases spanning the gap. The CDR3 sequence: CASSPGSSSYNEQFF. The CDR3, as DNA: TGTGCCAGCAGCCCTGGGTCGAGCTCCTACAATGAGCAGTTCTTC.

In its sample, this clonotype was seen a few times. The chain combines TRBV27 with TRBJ1-2, with D possibly TRBD1 on 5 matching bases. The V gene's germline CDR1 is MNHEY and CDR2 SMNVEV (reference sequence). V shed 8 bases and J shed 0 bases, with 10 bases lying between them. The CDR3 spans 13 residues. The DNA of the CDR3 is TGTGCCAGCCGGGACGGAGCTAACTATGGCTACACCTTC. This encodes CASRDGANYGYTF.

The chain recombines TRBV21-1 with TRBJ2-1; the table's TRBD1 call for D was not verified on the DNA. TRBV21-1 is a documented pseudogene. This CDR3 spans 13 amino acids. CDR3 DNA sequence: TGTGCCAGCAGCCCAGACAGGGGACCCTTCGGGTTCTTC. Its translation: CASSPDRGPFGFF.

This clonotype was seen a few times. This chain uses TRBV7-9 with TRBJ1-1; TRBD1 might be the D (5 bases). V was clipped by 4 bases and J by 3 bases, with 9 bases between them. This CDR3 comprises 13 residues. From germline, CDR1 is SEHNR and CDR2 FQNEAQ (reference sequence). CDR3 residues: CASSYRGDTEAFF. The CDR3 nucleotides are TGTGCCAGCAGCTACCGGGGGGACACTGAAGCTTTCTTT. The full variable domain, completed using reference TRBV7-9 and TRBJ1-1, is DTGVSQNPRHKITKRGQNVTFRCDPISEHNRLYWYRQTLGQGPEFLTYFQNEAQLEKSRLLSDRFSAERPKGSFSTLEIQRTEQGDSAMYLCASSYRGDTEAFFGQGTRLTVV.

The rearrangement joins TRBV5-1 to TRBJ2-3, with D hard to call. This CDR3 has 11 amino acids. V was clipped by 8 bases and J by 4 bases, with 8 bases between them. Germline V CDR1 and CDR2: SGHRS, YFSETQ. The CDR3 nucleotides read TGCGCCAGTAGGGATGCAGATACGCAGTATTTT. This codes for CASRDADTQYF.

This clonotype came up a few times. The DNA of the CDR3 is TGTGCCAGCTTTTACACAGGGAGAGGGACTGAAGCTTTCTTT. It is translated as CASFYTGRGTEAFF. The chain is built from TRBV6-4 and TRBJ1-1; D is perhaps TRBD1 (6 bases). V lost 8 bases and J lost 5, with 18 bases in between. Germline values: CDR1 MRHNA, CDR2 SNTAGT. The CDR3 is 14 amino acids.

Ten or more counts support this clonotype. As DNA, the CDR3 is TGCAGTGCTAGAAAGGCCACCTTAGGGGATGAGCAGTTCTTC. This encodes CSARKATLGDEQFF. This chain joins TRBV20-1 and TRBJ2-1; possibly TRBD1 for D (5 bases). Trimming left V 2 bases short and J 8 bases short, with 16 bases between. The germline CDR1 and CDR2 sequences are DFQATT and SNEGSKA (reference sequence). The CDR3 is 14 residues long.

This clonotype turned up a few times. V and J are TRBV7-2 and TRBJ1-3, with D hard to call. Germline V lookup: CDR1 SGHTA, CDR2 FQGNSA. Deletions cut 7 bases from V and 2 bases from J, with 6 bases between. This CDR3 has 12 residues. CDR3 nucleotide sequence: TGTGCCAGCACCCTACCTGGAAACACCATATATTTT. This translates into CASTLPGNTIYF.

Only a few counts were recorded for this clonotype. This chain joins TRBV5-5 and TRBJ1-5; a weak D match, TRBD1 (5 bases). Germline assignment: CDR1 SGHKS and CDR2 YYEKEE (reference sequence). The CDR3 has 16 residues. V was trimmed by 4 bases and J by 0 bases, leaving 14 bases between them. The CDR3 nucleotides are TGTGCCAGCAGCCCCAGACTGGGGGTTAGCAATCAGCCCCAGCATTTT. Translating it yields CASSPRLGVSNQPQHF.

This clonotype has ten or more counts. This sequence joins TRBV6-1 and TRBJ2-7; D possibly uses TRBD1 or TRBD2 (5 bases each). The ends were cut back, 5 bases at V and 3 bases at J, with 17 bases in the middle. The germline CDR1 and CDR2 sequences are MNHNS and SASEGT. The CDR3 extends over 15 amino acids. CDR3: CASSIGQTRGYEQYF. Here the CDR3 DNA reads TGTGCCAGCAGTATCGGACAAACACGGGGCTACGAGCAGTACTTC.

In this sample, this clonotype turned up many times. The chain combines TRBV25-1 with TRBJ2-5; D is possibly TRBD1 (6 bases). The CDR3 runs 16 residues. Germline V gene sequence: CDR1 MGHDK, CDR2 SYGVNS. The germline V and J ends were trimmed by 4 bases and 4 bases, with 19 bases remaining between them. CDR3 in amino acids: CASSGDITGLGETQYF. DNA of the CDR3: TGTGCCAGCAGTGGGGATATAACAGGGTTGGGAGAGACCCAGTACTTC.

Only a few counts were recorded for this clonotype. The chain carries TRBV12-3 or TRBV12-4 and TRBJ2-1; D is tentatively TRBD1 or TRBD2 (5 bases each). The V end was cut by 3 bases, the J end by 11 bases, with 8 bases between. The CDR3 spans 11 residues. CDR3 region: CASSFGTQQFF. DNA of the CDR3: TGTGCCAGCAGTTTTGGGACCCAGCAGTTCTTC.

This clonotype came up a few times. V is TRBV18 and J is TRBJ2-7, with 7 bases aligning to TRBD1. Germline-derived CDR1 and CDR2 are KGHSH and LQKENI. Trimming took 6 bases from V and 3 from J; bases not matched to a gene: 23. The CDR3 loop spans 19 amino acids. The CDR3 DNA is TGTGCCAGCTCTGATATTCCGGGACAGCGGACGAGGTCCTACTACGAGCAGTACTTC. Translation gives CASSDIPGQRTRSYYEQYF.

This clonotype was recorded a few times. This chain uses TRBV5-6 with TRBJ1-2; D is undetermined. From germline, CDR1 is SGHDT and CDR2 YYEEEE. This CDR3 has 12 residues. V gave up 0 bases and J gave up 8 bases, with 8 bases separating them. CDR3 residues: CASSLEPGGYTF. The DNA for the CDR3 is TGTGCCAGCAGCTTGGAACCGGGGGGCTACACCTTC.

Concerning this clonotype: With a much larger clone just one base away, this may be a read error. The V gene is TRBV5-4, the J gene TRBJ2-7; D perhaps matches TRBD1 (6 bases). V was pared by 3 bases and J by 3 bases, with 13 bases between. Germline V gene lookup returns CDR1 SGHNT and CDR2 YYREEE (reference sequence). The CDR3 runs to 14 residues. Here the CDR3 reads CASSSGHGGYEQYF. Written as DNA, the CDR3 is TGTGCCAGCAGCTCGGGACATGGAGGCTACGAGCAGTACTTC.

This clonotype has at least ten counts. V and J are TRBV7-6 and TRBJ2-3, with D unclear. CDR1 is SGHVS, CDR2 FNYEAQ, per germline. CDR3 size: 15 residues. Trimming cost V 1 base and J 0 bases, with 8 bases left between them. CDR3 coding DNA: TGTGCCAGCAGCTTAGAAAGGGAAAGCACAGATACGCAGTATTTT. Encoded protein: CASSLERESTDTQYF. The full variable domain, in which reference TRBV7-6 and TRBJ2-3 provide the parts outside the CDR3, is GAGVSQSPRYKVTKRGQDVALRCDPISGHVSLYWYRQALGQGPEFLTYFNYEAQQDKSGLPNDRFSAERPEGSISTLTIQRTEQRDSAMYRCASSLERESTDTQYFGPGTRLTVL.

This chain connects TRBV12-3 or TRBV12-4 to TRBJ2-7; TRBD1 matches at 9 bases. J gave up 4 bases and V 3 bases, and 7 bases lay outside the gene matches. CDR3 length equals 15 residues. The CDR3: CASSLLGQGIYEQYF. In DNA form, the CDR3 reads TGTGCCAGCAGTTTGTTGGGACAGGGAATTTACGAGCAGTACTTC.

The chain uses TRBV4-3 and TRBJ2-1; a possible D gene is TRBD2 (5 bases). Germline V lookup: CDR1 LGHNA, CDR2 YSLEER. The V gene lost 2 bases and the J gene lost 8 bases, with 13 bases spanning the gap. The CDR3 runs 14 residues. DNA for the CDR3: TGCGCCAGCAGCCAAAATCGGGGTAGGCATGAGCAGTTCTTC. This gives the protein CASSQNRGRHEQFF.

In this sample, this clonotype turned up a few times. The chain joins TRBV27 to TRBJ1-2; D is possibly TRBD1 (5 bases). Germline CDR1 and CDR2: MNHEY and SMNVEV (reference sequence). This CDR3 is 13 amino acids long. Between the trimmed V and J ends, which lost 2 bases and 8 bases, there was a span of 12 bases. CDR3 residues: CASSLGGDRGYTF. As DNA, the CDR3 is TGTGCCAGCAGTTTAGGAGGGGATAGGGGCTACACCTTC.

Points on this clonotype: The CDR3 end shows no conserved phenylalanine or tryptophan, and so a read error is likely. This chain connects TRBV7-3 to TRBJ2-7, with D maybe TRBD2 (7 bases). CDR3 length: 16 residues. The V end was cut by 1 base, the J end by 4 bases, with 17 bases between. CDR1 is SGHTA, CDR2 FQGTGA, per germline. In nucleotides, the CDR3 is TGTGCCAGCAGCTTAAGAGGCCGGGGGGCTTTGTACGAGCAGTACTAC. This sequence encodes CASSLRGRGALYEQYY.

This clonotype was picked up many times. The V and J genes are TRBV7-8 and TRBJ2-2; D unclear. There are 14 residues in the CDR3. The germline gives CDR1 SGHVS, CDR2 FQNEAQ. V lost 6 bases and J 2 bases, leaving 10 bases between the germline ends. CDR3 region: CASSYGPNTGELFF. The CDR3 DNA reads as TGTGCCAGCAGTTACGGACCTAACACCGGGGAGCTGTTTTTT.

This clonotype was observed many times. The V and J genes are TRBV15 and TRBJ2-1; D unresolved. Germline loops: CDR1 LNHNV, CDR2 YYDKDF (reference sequence). The CDR3 contains 12 residues. The V end was cut by 3 bases, the J end by 7 bases, with 7 bases between. As DNA, the CDR3 is TGTGCCACCAGCAGTCTGAGTAATGAGCAGTTCTTC. Amino acid sequence: CATSSLSNEQFF.

This clonotype was found many times. The chain has TRBV25-1 and TRBJ2-3, with 7 bases fitting TRBD1. This CDR3 contains 14 residues. The germline CDR1 and CDR2 sequences are MGHDK and SYGVNS. Trimming cost V 7 bases and J 4 bases; bases outside gene matches: 8. The CDR3 DNA is TGTGCCAGCAACACAGGGGCCTGGGCAGATACGCAGTATTTT. It translates to CASNTGAWADTQYF.

At least ten counts were recorded for this clonotype. The CDR3 spells CASSQELWGGGSTTEAFF. In DNA, the CDR3 is TGCGCCAGCAGCCAAGAATTGTGGGGGGGCGGCTCGACTACTGAAGCTTTCTTT. The chain joins TRBV4-3 to TRBJ1-1, with D perhaps matching TRBD1 (6 bases). This CDR3 region has 18 residues. In germline, CDR1 is LGHNA, CDR2 YSLEER. Trimming shortened V by 0 bases and J by 5 bases, and 22 bases separated the two germline ends.

This clonotype was seen a handful of times. This chain uses TRBV6-1 with TRBJ2-5; 7 bases align to TRBD2. The CDR3 contains 15 residues. Germline V gene sequence: CDR1 MNHNS, CDR2 SASEGT. Trimming cost V 6 bases and J 5 bases; bases outside gene matches: 12. Here the CDR3 reads CASSHRAGVRETQYF. The CDR3 bases are TGTGCCAGCAGCCACCGGGCGGGGGTACGGGAGACCCAGTACTTC.

In this sample, this clonotype turned up a few times. The chain is built from TRBV7-9 and TRBJ1-2; TRBD1 is a possible D gene (5 bases). V was shortened by 4 bases and J by 0 bases, with 15 bases between the two germline ends. This CDR3 is built from 16 residues. Germline CDR1 is SEHNR and CDR2 is FQNEAQ (reference sequence). Here the CDR3 reads CASSSGLANPNYGYTF. The CDR3 DNA is TGTGCCAGCAGCTCGGGACTCGCAAATCCTAACTATGGCTACACCTTC.

The rearrangement joins TRBV7-7 to TRBJ2-2; D is undetermined. Trimming shortened V by 3 bases and J by 1 base, and 6 bases separated the two germline ends. This CDR3 contains 14 residues. Germline loops: CDR1 SSHAT, CDR2 FNYEAQ (reference sequence). This chain's CDR3 is CASSFDLNTGELFF. As DNA, the CDR3 is TGTGCCAGCAGCTTCGATCTGAACACCGGGGAGCTGTTTTTT.

This clonotype turned up a few times. A read error is likely, as this CDR3 ends without the conserved phenylalanine or tryptophan. This chain uses TRBV5-6 with TRBJ2-3; no definite D call. The CDR3 length is 16 residues. CDR1 and CDR2 (germline): SGHDT, YYEEEE. Trimming shortened V by 3 bases and J by 1 base, and 15 bases separated the two germline ends. The CDR3 DNA reads as TGTGCCAGCAGCTCGACCGTAACCGTTGGCACAGATACGCAGTATTCT. This sequence encodes CASSSTVTVGTDTQYS.

This clonotype came up many times. This rearrangement joins TRBV6-5 to TRBJ1-1; maybe TRBD1 (6 bases). V shed 2 bases and J shed 3 bases, with 16 bases lying between them. The CDR3 spans 16 residues. In germline, CDR1 is MNHEY, CDR2 SVGAGI. The CDR3: CASSYDTTRGHTEAFF. As DNA, the CDR3 is TGTGCCAGCAGTTACGACACTACCAGGGGACACACTGAAGCTTTCTTT.